Listed here is a single TCR beta chain. The data stem from a study of blood T cell repertoires in COVID-19. With 3 bases clipped from V and 4 bases from J, the junction kept 3 bases outside the gene matches. The length of the CDR3 is 13 residues. Per the germline V gene, CDR1 is SGHTS and CDR2 is YDEGEE. The table came from immunoSEQ multiplex PCR; TCRdb's copy has only in-frame clones and leaves some out. The profile shows about 24,000 clones, 85% to 90% of them singletons. This chain connects TRBV5-8 to TRBJ1-2, with 7 positions matching TRBD1. This clonotype originated in a man between 65 and 85 years old with COVID-19, enrolled during active disease. Sample: peripheral blood. CDR3 loop: CASSSQGIYGYTF. CDR3 in DNA: TGTGCCAGCAGCTCACAGGGGATCTATGGCTACACCTTC. Together with reference TRBV5-8 and TRBJ1-2, the CDR3 gives the full variable domain: EAGVTQSPTHLIKTRGQQATLRCSPISGHTSVYWYQQALGLGLQFLLWYDEGEERNRGNFPPRFSGRQFPNYSSELNVNALELEDSALYLCASSSQGIYGYTFGSGTRLTVV.